The 5 T cell receptor beta chains below come from one sample, sequenced in a study of naive and memory T cell subsets. Both TRBC1 and TRBC2 were covered by a beta constant-region primer of two equimolar oligonucleotides. Ligated cDNA was amplified by four rounds of PCR with nested alpha and beta constant-region primers and SP2. MiXCR, run by TCRdb on the UMI-ligation and nested PCR reads, gives a single entry per CDR3 protein. The sample contains tens of thousands of distinct CDR3 sequences, 8.5% to 10% of which appear only once. Source material: central memory CD8+ T cells from blood. These receptors originate from a human donor in good health.

This sequence joins TRBV6-5 and TRBJ2-1; D remains unclear. Looked up from germline, CDR1 is MNHEY and CDR2 is SVGAGI. The CDR3 runs to 15 residues. V lost 5 bases, J lost 0 bases, and 11 bases lay in between. CDR3 sequence: CASSQRHDSYNEQFF. The CDR3 DNA reads TGTGCCAGCAGTCAGAGACACGACTCCTACAATGAGCAGTTCTTC.

This clonotype showed up just a few times. The rearrangement joins TRBV28 to TRBJ2-1, with D perhaps TRBD1 or TRBD2 (5 bases each). This CDR3 region has 14 residues. Trimming removed 3 bases from V and 3 bases from J, with 9 bases in between. Germline loops: CDR1 MDHEN, CDR2 SYDVKM. The CDR3 loop is CASSFGTRYNEQFF. CDR3 DNA sequence: TGTGCCAGCAGTTTTGGGACCCGCTACAATGAGCAGTTCTTC.

The V call is TRBV28, the J call TRBJ1-6, with D tentatively TRBD1 (6 bases). The germline V gene has CDR1 MDHEN and CDR2 SYDVKM. V gave up 5 bases and J gave up 0 bases, with 11 bases separating them. The CDR3 consists of 16 residues. The CDR3 reads CASSRTADSYNSPLHF. The CDR3 DNA reads as TGTGCCAGCAGTAGGACAGCCGACTCCTATAATTCACCCCTCCACTTT.

This clonotype has a count of ten or more. The chain recombines TRBV29-1 with TRBJ1-5, with TRBD1 as a possible D gene (6 bases). V was cut by 7 bases and J by 3 bases, with 16 bases left in between. The CDR3 has 14 amino acids. CDR1 is SQVTM and CDR2 is ANQGSEA in the germline V gene. The DNA of the CDR3 is TGCAGCGCCATTACAACAGGGCCCAATCAGCCCCAGCATTTT. Protein: CSAITTGPNQPQHF.

This clonotype was picked up many times. The genes are TRBV6-1 and TRBJ1-2; no definite D call. Trimming cost V 2 bases and J 8 bases, with 15 bases left between them. The CDR3 is 14 amino acids. Germline V lookup: CDR1 MNHNS, CDR2 SASEGT. The CDR3 nucleotides read TGTGCCAGCAGTGAAAGTTGGGGTCCGTGGGGCTACACCTTC. This sequence encodes CASSESWGPWGYTF.